The next 23 T cell receptor beta chains were all read from a single sample in a study of cytomegalovirus exposure and HLA in healthy donors. The assay was immunoSEQ multiplex PCR, and TCRdb's table has in-frame clones only and misses some. The repertoire consists of about 180,000 clones, with 85% occurring once and the leading ten covering approximately 15%. Sequencing was done on a sample of PBMCs. Receptors were obtained from a young man in good health and CMV-seropositive.

The rearrangement uses TRBV5-4 and TRBJ2-3; 11 nucleotides line up with TRBD2. The V gene's germline CDR1 is SGHNT and CDR2 YYREEE (reference sequence). The CDR3 contains 15 residues. After removal of 5 bases from V and 0 bases from J, the junction contained 2 bases not matched to a gene. CDR3 bases: TGTGCCAGCAGTTTAGCGGGGGGGAGCACAGATACGCAGTATTTT. Translating gives CASSLAGGSTDTQYF.

The rearrangement uses TRBV28 and TRBJ1-3; 7 nucleotides match TRBD1. Unmatched junction bases numbered 7, after V lost 5 bases and J lost 3 bases. In germline, CDR1 is MDHEN, CDR2 SYDVKM. This CDR3 comprises 15 residues. The CDR3 spells CASSPGDSVGNTIYF. CDR3 sequence (DNA): TGTGCCAGCAGTCCGGGGGACAGTGTTGGAAACACCATATATTTT.

The chain couples TRBV9 to TRBJ1-1; possibly TRBD1 for D (5 bases). This CDR3 has 14 residues. CDR1 is SGDLS, CDR2 YYNGEE, per germline. Trimming shortened V by 3 bases and J by 5 bases, and 14 bases separated the two germline ends. The CDR3 protein is CASSGGLSGTEAFF. Written as DNA, the CDR3 is TGTGCCAGCAGCGGGGGACTCTCTGGGACTGAAGCTTTCTTT.

The chain has TRBV19 and TRBJ2-1; possibly TRBD2 for D (5 bases). The CDR3 extends over 13 amino acids. Germline-derived CDR1 and CDR2 are LNHDA and SQIVND (reference sequence). The V and J ends lost 10 bases and 4 bases respectively, with 14 bases between them. The CDR3 DNA is TGTGCCACCTCGGACTCCTTGTACAATGAGCAGTTCTTC. Protein product: CATSDSLYNEQFF.

This chain connects TRBV6-1 to TRBJ2-4, with unresolved D. Germline CDR1 reads MNHNS; CDR2 reads SASEGT. V was clipped by 6 bases and J by 0 bases, with 9 bases between them. The CDR3 has 14 residues. The CDR3 DNA sequence: TGTGCCAGCAGGGAGCTACTAGCCAAAAACATTCAGTACTTC. Translating it yields CASRELLAKNIQYF.

This chain connects TRBV19 to TRBJ1-1; D is ambiguous. The V and J ends lost 9 bases and 1 base respectively, with 18 bases between them. The length of the CDR3 is 15 residues. The V gene's germline CDR1 is LNHDA and CDR2 SQIVND (reference sequence). This CDR3 reads CASAPGLQRNTEAFF. In DNA form, the CDR3 reads TGTGCCAGCGCCCCCGGACTACAGAGGAACACTGAAGCTTTCTTT.

The V call is TRBV28, the J call TRBJ1-1, with 9 bases matching TRBD1. J lost 3 bases, V lost 3 bases, and 2 bases had no gene match. The germline V gene has CDR1 MDHEN and CDR2 SYDVKM. CDR3 size: 14 residues. The CDR3 DNA follows: TGTGCCAGCAGTTTTTGGGACAGGGACACTGAAGCTTTCTTT. Amino acid sequence: CASSFWDRDTEAFF.

The V call is TRBV5-6, the J call TRBJ1-2, with no clear D. Germline V CDR1 and CDR2: SGHDT, YYEEEE. This CDR3 region has 14 residues. Trimming took off 1 base at V and 3 bases at J, with 10 bases between the two ends. CDR3 region: CASSLLQTHYGYTF. In DNA, the CDR3 is TGTGCCAGCAGCTTGCTACAGACACACTATGGCTACACCTTC.

V and J are TRBV30 and TRBJ1-2, with D hard to call. The CDR3 runs to 11 residues. Trimming shortened V by 3 bases and J by 5 bases, and 7 bases separated the two germline ends. Per germline, CDR1 GTSNPN and CDR2 SVGIG (reference sequence). In DNA, the CDR3 is TGTGCCTGGAGCAACAGTTATGGCTACACCTTC. This codes for CAWSNSYGYTF.

The V gene is TRBV6-1, the J gene TRBJ1-5; TRBD1 matches at 7 bases. Per the germline V gene, CDR1 is MNHNS and CDR2 is SASEGT. V trimming: 8 bases; J trimming: 5 bases; junction bases outside the gene matches: 6. The CDR3 totals 13 residues. CDR3 sequence: CASGTAWDQPQHF. The DNA of the CDR3 is TGTGCCAGCGGGACAGCTTGGGATCAGCCCCAGCATTTT.

This sequence joins TRBV30 and TRBJ1-1; TRBD1 matches 9 bases. Germline V gene sequence: CDR1 GTSNPN, CDR2 SVGIG (reference sequence). Trimming cost V 3 bases and J 4 bases; bases outside gene matches: 3. CDR3 length: 13 residues. The CDR3 coding sequence is TGTGCCTGGAGGGGACAGGGTCTCACTGAAGCTTTCTTT. It encodes CAWRGQGLTEAFF.

This rearrangement joins TRBV28 to TRBJ1-5; TRBD1 matches at 10 bases. Germline trimming cut 3 bases from V and 7 bases from J; bases unmatched to any gene: 6. Germline V lookup: CDR1 MDHEN, CDR2 SYDVKM. CDR3 length: 15 amino acids. The CDR3 nucleotides are TGTGCCAGCAGTTTCGGACAGGGGGTGAGGCAGCCCCAGCATTTT. Its translation: CASSFGQGVRQPQHF.

The genes are TRBV7-9 and TRBJ2-1, with a tentative D call TRBD1 (6 bases). V dropped 4 bases and J dropped 15 bases, with 16 bases sitting between them. Germline V CDR1 and CDR2: SEHNR, FQNEAQ (reference sequence). The CDR3 covers 12 residues. CDR3 sequence: CASSSRDMGRFF. The CDR3 nucleotides read TGTGCCAGCAGCTCCCGGGACATGGGGCGGTTCTTC.

This chain joins TRBV10-3 and TRBJ2-7; 11 nucleotides line up with TRBD1. The CDR3 has 14 amino acids. Trimming removed 8 bases from V and 3 bases from J; junction bases left unmatched: 6. Per the germline V gene, CDR1 is ENHRY and CDR2 is SYGVKD. CDR3 DNA sequence: TGTGCCATCCGACCGGGACAGGGGGTCTACGAGCAGTACTTC. This gives the protein CAIRPGQGVYEQYF.

The rearrangement uses TRBV6-6 and TRBJ2-1, with D hard to call. CDR3 size: 10 residues. Germline assignment: CDR1 MNHNY and CDR2 SVGAGI (reference sequence). The V end was cut by 6 bases, the J end by 5 bases, with 2 bases between. CDR3 DNA: TGTGCCAGCAGCGACAATGAGCAGTTCTTC. Its protein product is CASSDNEQFF.

The chain links TRBV5-4 to TRBJ1-2; 12 nucleotides match TRBD1. This CDR3 has 14 amino acids. The germline CDR1 and CDR2 sequences are SGHNT and YYREEE (reference sequence). V lost 4 bases to trimming and J lost 7 bases; unmatched junction nucleotides: 5. The CDR3 sequence: CASSPGQGAGGYTF. As DNA, the CDR3 is TGTGCCAGCAGCCCGGGACAGGGGGCAGGTGGCTACACCTTC.

This rearrangement joins TRBV9 to TRBJ2-5, with 7 bases that match TRBD1. Germline V gene sequence: CDR1 SGDLS, CDR2 YYNGEE. V lost 3 bases, J lost 2 bases, and 4 bases stayed unmatched. There are 14 residues in the CDR3. In DNA form, the CDR3 reads TGTGCCAGCAGCGCCCCGGGACAGCAAGAGACCCAGTACTTC. Translation: CASSAPGQQETQYF.

The V gene is TRBV6-1, the J gene TRBJ2-3; 12 bases agree with TRBD2. The ends lost 8 bases at V and 3 bases at J; junction bases unmatched: 3. The CDR3 runs to 14 residues. Germline-derived CDR1 and CDR2 are MNHNS and SASEGT. The CDR3 DNA reads TGTGCCAGCTCGACTAGCGGGGGAACAGATACGCAGTATTTT. Its protein product is CASSTSGGTDTQYF.

The genes are TRBV15 and TRBJ2-1, with D perhaps TRBD2 (6 bases). The germline gives CDR1 LNHNV, CDR2 YYDKDF (reference sequence). This CDR3 comprises 15 residues. V dropped 0 bases and J dropped 2 bases, with 8 bases sitting between them. This CDR3 is CATSRDREPYNEQFF. Written as DNA, the CDR3 is TGTGCCACCAGCAGAGATCGGGAGCCCTACAATGAGCAGTTCTTC.

The chain joins TRBV28 to TRBJ2-4; 7 nucleotides align to TRBD1. Germline-derived CDR1 and CDR2 are MDHEN and SYDVKM. There are 14 residues in the CDR3. V lost 5 bases, J lost 5 bases, and 6 bases stayed unmatched. In nucleotides, the CDR3 is TGTGCCAGCAGTCCGACCGGGACAGAAAACATTCAGTACTTC. This gives the protein CASSPTGTENIQYF.

This chain joins TRBV5-6 and TRBJ2-3, with D possibly being TRBD1 (5 bases). The CDR3 length is 15 residues. CDR1 SGHDT and CDR2 YYEEEE come from the germline V gene. V was pared by 1 base and J by 0 bases, with 9 bases between. CDR3 nucleotides: TGTGCCAGCAGCTTGTCTGGGGCAAGCACAGATACGCAGTATTTT. Residues: CASSLSGASTDTQYF.

The chain carries TRBV19 and TRBJ1-1; D may be TRBD1 (5 bases). V gave up 6 bases and J gave up 0 bases, with 11 bases separating them. The CDR3 length is 14 residues. Germline values: CDR1 LNHDA, CDR2 SQIVND (reference sequence). CDR3 sequence: CASSQGRMNTEAFF. The CDR3 nucleotides read TGTGCCAGTAGCCAGGGCCGTATGAACACTGAAGCTTTCTTT.

V usage is TRBV7-9 and J usage is TRBJ2-1; D may be TRBD2 (6 bases). The V gene lost 5 bases and the J gene lost 7 bases, with 9 bases spanning the gap. This CDR3 region has 12 residues. Germline-derived CDR1 and CDR2 are SEHNR and FQNEAQ (reference sequence). The DNA for the CDR3 is TGTGCCAGCAGCCCAGGAGGGAATGAGCAGTTCTTC. Residues: CASSPGGNEQFF. Supplemented by reference TRBV7-9 and TRBJ2-1, the full variable domain reads DTGVSQNPRHKITKRGQNVTFRCDPISEHNRLYWYRQTLGQGPEFLTYFQNEAQLEKSRLLSDRFSAERPKGSFSTLEIQRTEQGDSAMYLCASSPGGNEQFFGPGTRLTVL.